This TCR beta chain originates from a study of shared clonotypes between healthy human individuals (dated by TCRdb to 2018 to 2020). Some background on the complete study: The cohort included a few men and a couple of women between 18 and 49 years of age. To increase sequencing depth and limit assay-specific biases, different laboratories used diverse techniques to prepare libraries and sequence TCR repertoires. For each donor, three plates each were used for CD4 naive and CD4 memory, two plates were used for CD8 naive, and one plate was used for CD8 memory. Each donor's leukapheresis produced roughly between about 0.9 and 9.5 billion PBMCs. To estimate repertoire size and how much clonotypes are shared between individuals, the study performed deep sequencing of blood TCR repertoires from 4 to 6 healthy adults. Paper-wide results and their limitations: Only blood was sampled, and tissue TCR repertoires likely differ from those in blood. Pairwise subsampling indicated that sequencing depth was expected to affect the degree of clonotype sharing among donors. Naive subsets generally had larger estimated clonotype richness than memory subsets did. Even with the large sequencing depth, rarefaction of the sorted-subset datasets indicated that sequencing was incomplete. Because the study included a small number of donors, the genetic and exposure-history diversity represented was limited. Sharing across a handful of donors was observed for about 5% of naive CD4, over 3% of naive CD8, 2% to 2.5% of memory CD4, and about 0.4% of memory CD8 clonotypes. Clonotypes shared by all four sorted-subset donors showed higher generation probabilities than non-shared clonotypes.

A distance of 11 bases separates the germline ends of V and J, which lose 3 bases and 2 bases respectively. The CDR3 spans 15 residues, from the cysteine through the phenylalanine. The entry retains the CDR3 DNA only, 45 bases that are in frame from base 1. CDR1 and CDR2, per the germline V gene, are MDHEN and SYDVKM. Using the deep immunoSEQ assay, TCR CDR3 regions were amplified from genomic DNA by multiplex PCR. Extracted genomic DNA from each cell subset was spread evenly across all wells of several immunoSEQ 96-well plates, with each plate serving as a replicate. For sorted subsets, 200 ng of genomic DNA, equivalent to 25,000 to 35,000 T cell genomes, went into each replicate PCR. Purified libraries were quantified with a Qubit 3.0 fluorometer, sized on a Bioanalyzer 2100, and re-quantified with the KAPA Library Quantification kit. Every immunoSEQ 96-well plate was sequenced on a dedicated single-read 150-cycle Illumina NextSeq 550 flow cell. Regarding the original processing steps: The immunoSEQ output contained only junctional sequences without quality scores, so filtering could not match that applied to full-length reads. Sequences were annotated with PyIR, a Python wrapper for IgBLAST v1.9, using IMGT germline references to assign V/J genes and CDR3. Reads with weak V/J assignments (E-value above 1e-6), missing CDR3, stop codons, out-of-frame junctions, or ambiguous translated residues were removed. V3J clonotypes were defined by identical inferred V gene, J gene, and CDR3 amino acid sequence. Percentage overlap between repertoires was computed as shared unique clonotypes divided by the size of the smaller repertoire. Three approaches were used to assess repertoire richness: RTK rarefaction, the Chao1 estimator, and Recon v2.1 estimates of unobserved clonotypes. Generation probabilities for all TCRbeta clonotypes obtained by the gDNA method from a handful of donors were computed using OLGA. The source is immuneACCESS, and TCRdb retained only in-frame sequences with V and J called. Part of the clones is not carried over; for the studies checked, unresolved V genes explain less than half of this, and the remainder is unexplained. V and J calls and clone size are given by that table; D and trimming were obtained from the DNA. This sample holds roughly 2.1 million clones; 85% to 95% were observed only once. In total, the top ten clones hold 1.5% to 2% of the sample.

This clone appeared once. The antigen this receptor binds is unknown. No quality values exist for individual bases; no much larger clone is one base distant. For the CD8 naive samples, CD45RO-negative cells were positively selected for CCR7, yielding a CD45RA+CCR7+ population from which TemRA cells were excluded. The donors were healthy, HIV-negative adults with no recently reported acute infections or vaccinations. All donors were Caucasian adults living in Nashville, Tennessee, USA. Blood was collected by leukapheresis, and PBMCs were isolated by Ficoll-Histopaque density gradient centrifugation and then cryopreserved in liquid nitrogen vapor phase. Analytical flow cytometry was used to check the purity and quantity of every magnetically sorted T cell population. Genomic DNA was isolated from each sorted fraction and quantified by UV absorbance on a Nanodrop 2000c.

The receptor was isolated from a man aged 18 to 29 in good health. Some clones in this sample may be carry-over from other donors' samples. Rearrangement joined TRBV28 to TRBJ1-5, with the D gene too uncertain to name. Sequencing was done on a sample of naive CD8+ T cells from PBMCs. Interpreted using the paper, the cell subset or site label stands for: CD45RA+CCR7+. The CDR3 is CASSLAMGGNQPQHF. The nucleotide sequence is given as TGTGCCAGCAGTTTGGCTATGGGCGGCAATCAGCCCCAGCATTTT.